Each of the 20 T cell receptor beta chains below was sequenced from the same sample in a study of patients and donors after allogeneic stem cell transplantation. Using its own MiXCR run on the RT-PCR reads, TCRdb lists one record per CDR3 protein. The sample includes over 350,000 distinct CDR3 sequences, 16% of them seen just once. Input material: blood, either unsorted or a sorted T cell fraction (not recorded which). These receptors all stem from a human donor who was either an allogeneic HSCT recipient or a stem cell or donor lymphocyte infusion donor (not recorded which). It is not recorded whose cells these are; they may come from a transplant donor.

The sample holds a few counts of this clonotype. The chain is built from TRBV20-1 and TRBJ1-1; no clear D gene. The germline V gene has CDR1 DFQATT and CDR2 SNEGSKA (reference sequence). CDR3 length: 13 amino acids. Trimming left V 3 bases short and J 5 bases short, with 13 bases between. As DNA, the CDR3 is TGCAGTGCTAGTCTGGGAGTTGGTACTGAAGCTTTCTTT. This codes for CSASLGVGTEAFF.

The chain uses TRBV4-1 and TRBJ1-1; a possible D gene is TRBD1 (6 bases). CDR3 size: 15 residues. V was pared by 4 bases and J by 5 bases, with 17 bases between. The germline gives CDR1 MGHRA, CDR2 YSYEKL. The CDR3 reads CASSRLRQGWTEAFF. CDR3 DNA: TGCGCCAGCAGCCGACTGAGGCAGGGGTGGACTGAAGCTTTCTTT.

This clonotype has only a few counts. CDR3: CASSQERRGPEAFF. The CDR3 DNA sequence: TGTGCCAGCAGCCAAGAGCGCAGGGGACCTGAAGCTTTCTTT. The gene calls are TRBV4-2 and TRBJ1-1, with D possibly being TRBD1 (6 bases). The CDR3 loop spans 14 amino acids. V lost 0 bases and J lost 6, with 11 bases in between. Germline CDR1 is LGHNA and CDR2 is YNFKEQ.

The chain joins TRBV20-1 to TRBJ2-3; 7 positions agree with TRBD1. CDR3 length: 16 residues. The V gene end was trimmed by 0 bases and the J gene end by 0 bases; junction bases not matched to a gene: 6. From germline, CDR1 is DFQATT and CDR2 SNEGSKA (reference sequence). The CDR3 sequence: CSARDTRQGSTDTQYF. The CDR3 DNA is TGCAGTGCTAGAGATACCCGACAGGGAAGCACAGATACGCAGTATTTT.

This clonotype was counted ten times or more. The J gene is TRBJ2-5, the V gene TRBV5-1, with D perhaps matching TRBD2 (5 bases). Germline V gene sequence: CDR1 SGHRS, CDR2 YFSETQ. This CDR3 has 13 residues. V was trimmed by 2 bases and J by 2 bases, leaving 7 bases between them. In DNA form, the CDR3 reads TGCGCCAGCAGCTTACTAGAGCAAGAGACCCAGTACTTC. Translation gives CASSLLEQETQYF.

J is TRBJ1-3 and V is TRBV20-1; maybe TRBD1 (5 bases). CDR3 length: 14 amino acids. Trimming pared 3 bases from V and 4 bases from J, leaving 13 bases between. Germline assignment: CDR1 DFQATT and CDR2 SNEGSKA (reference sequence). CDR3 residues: CSASGTLRGNTIYF. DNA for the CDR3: TGCAGTGCTAGTGGGACTTTGAGAGGAAACACCATATATTTT.

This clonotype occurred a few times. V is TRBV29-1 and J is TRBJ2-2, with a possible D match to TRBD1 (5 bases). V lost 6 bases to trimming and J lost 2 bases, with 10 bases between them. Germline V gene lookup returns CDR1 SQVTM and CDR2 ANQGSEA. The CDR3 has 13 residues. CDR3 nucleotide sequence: TGCAGCGTGGACGACAGAAACACCGGGGAGCTGTTTTTT. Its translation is CSVDDRNTGELFF.

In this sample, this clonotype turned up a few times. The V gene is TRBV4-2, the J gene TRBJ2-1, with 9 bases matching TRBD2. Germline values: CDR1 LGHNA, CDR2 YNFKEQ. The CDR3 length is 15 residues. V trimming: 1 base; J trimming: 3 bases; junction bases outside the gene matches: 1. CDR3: CASSQGRGGYNEQFF. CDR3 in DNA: TGTGCCAGCAGCCAAGGGCGGGGGGGCTACAATGAGCAGTTCTTC.

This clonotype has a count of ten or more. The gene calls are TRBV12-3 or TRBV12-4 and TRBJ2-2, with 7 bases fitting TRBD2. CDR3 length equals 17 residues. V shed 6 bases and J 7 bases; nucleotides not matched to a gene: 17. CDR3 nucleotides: TGTGCCAGCAGCTTTTTTTCGGGCGGGAGTAAAGGCGGGGAGCTGTTTTTT. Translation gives CASSFFSGGSKGGELFF.

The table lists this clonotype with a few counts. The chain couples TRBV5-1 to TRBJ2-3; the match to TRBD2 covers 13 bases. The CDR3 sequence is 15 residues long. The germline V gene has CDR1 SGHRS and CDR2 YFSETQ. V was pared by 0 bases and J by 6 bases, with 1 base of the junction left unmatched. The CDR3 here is CASSLGTSGSDTQYF. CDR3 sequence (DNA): TGCGCCAGCAGCTTGGGGACTAGCGGGAGTGATACGCAGTATTTT.

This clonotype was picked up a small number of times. CDR3 sequence reads: CASSPVRGATMNTEAFF. As DNA, the CDR3 is TGTGCCAGCAGCCCGGTTCGGGGGGCGACAATGAACACTGAAGCTTTCTTT. The J gene is TRBJ1-1, the V gene TRBV4-2; the D gene is possibly TRBD1 (6 bases). CDR1 and CDR2 (germline): LGHNA, YNFKEQ. CDR3 size: 17 residues. V was shortened by 4 bases and J by 0 bases, with 18 bases between the two germline ends.

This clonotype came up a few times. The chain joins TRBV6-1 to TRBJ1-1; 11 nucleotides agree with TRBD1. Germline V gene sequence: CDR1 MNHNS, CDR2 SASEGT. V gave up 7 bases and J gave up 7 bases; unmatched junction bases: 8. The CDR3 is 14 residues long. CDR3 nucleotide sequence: TGTGCCAGCACCGTACGGACAGGGGGCGGTGAAGCTTTCTTT. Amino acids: CASTVRTGGGEAFF.

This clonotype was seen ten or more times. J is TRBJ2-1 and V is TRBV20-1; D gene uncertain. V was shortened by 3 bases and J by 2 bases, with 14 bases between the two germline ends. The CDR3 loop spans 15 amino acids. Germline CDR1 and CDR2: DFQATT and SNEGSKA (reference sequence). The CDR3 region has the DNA TGCAGTGCTAGGTTGGGTGTGGCCGCCTACAATGAGCAGTTCTTC. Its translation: CSARLGVAAYNEQFF.

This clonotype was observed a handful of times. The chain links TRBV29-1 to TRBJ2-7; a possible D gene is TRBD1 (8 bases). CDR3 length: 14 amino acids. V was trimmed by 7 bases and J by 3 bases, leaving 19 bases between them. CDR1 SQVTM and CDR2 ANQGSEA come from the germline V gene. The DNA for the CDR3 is TGCAGCGCGACCGCGGACAGGGACTACTACGAGCAGTACTTC. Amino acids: CSATADRDYYEQYF.

The DNA of the CDR3 is TGTGCCAGCAGCACACGAGCAGGGAAGGGGTATTACAATGAGCAGTTCTTC. It yields the protein CASSTRAGKGYYNEQFF. The J gene is TRBJ2-1, the V gene TRBV7-8; D is perhaps TRBD1 (5 bases). In germline, CDR1 is SGHVS, CDR2 FQNEAQ. V shed 5 bases and J shed 4 bases, with 21 bases lying between them. This CDR3 contains 17 residues.

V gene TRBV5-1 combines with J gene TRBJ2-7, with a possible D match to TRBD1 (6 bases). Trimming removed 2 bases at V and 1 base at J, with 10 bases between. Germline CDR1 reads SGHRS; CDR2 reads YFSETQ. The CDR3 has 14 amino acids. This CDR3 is CASSFTQGSYEQYF. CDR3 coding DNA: TGCGCCAGCAGCTTTACACAGGGTTCCTACGAGCAGTACTTC. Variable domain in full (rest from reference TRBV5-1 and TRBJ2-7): KAGVTQTPRYLIKTRGQQVTLSCSPISGHRSVSWYQQTPGQGLQFLFEYFSETQRNKGNFPGRFSGRQFSNSRSEMNVSTLELGDSALYLCASSFTQGSYEQYFGPGTRLTVT.

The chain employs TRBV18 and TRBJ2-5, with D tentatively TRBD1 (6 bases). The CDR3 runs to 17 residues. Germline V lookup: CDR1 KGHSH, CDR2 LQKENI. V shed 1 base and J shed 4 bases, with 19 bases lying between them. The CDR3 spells CASSPQQERGIGETQYF. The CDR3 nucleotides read TGTGCCAGCTCACCACAACAAGAAAGGGGGATCGGAGAGACCCAGTACTTC. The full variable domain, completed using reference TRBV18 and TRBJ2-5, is NAGVMQNPRHLVRRRGQEARLRCSPMKGHSHVYWYRQLPEEGLKFMVYLQKENIIDESGMPKERFSAEFPKEGPSILRIQQVVRGDSAAYFCASSPQQERGIGETQYFGPGTRLLVL.

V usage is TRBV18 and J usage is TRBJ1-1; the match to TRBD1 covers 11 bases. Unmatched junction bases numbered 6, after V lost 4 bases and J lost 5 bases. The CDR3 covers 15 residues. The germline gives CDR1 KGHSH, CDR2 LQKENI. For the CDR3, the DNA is TGTGCCAGCTCACTACGGACAGGGGGCCGTACTGAAGCTTTCTTT. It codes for CASSLRTGGRTEAFF.

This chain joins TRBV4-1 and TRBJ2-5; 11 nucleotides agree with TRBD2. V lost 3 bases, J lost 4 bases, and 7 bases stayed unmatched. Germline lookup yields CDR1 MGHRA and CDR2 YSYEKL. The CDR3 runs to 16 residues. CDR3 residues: CASSHPLAGGVETQYF. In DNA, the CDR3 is TGCGCCAGCAGCCACCCTCTAGCGGGGGGAGTAGAGACCCAGTACTTC.

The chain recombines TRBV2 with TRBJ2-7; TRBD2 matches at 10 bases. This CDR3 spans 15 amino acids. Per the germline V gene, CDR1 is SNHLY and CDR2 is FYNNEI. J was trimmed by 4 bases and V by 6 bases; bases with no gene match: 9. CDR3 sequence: CASSTRASGGYEQYF. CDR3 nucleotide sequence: TGTGCCAGCAGCACAAGGGCTAGCGGGGGATACGAGCAGTACTTC.